The 28 T cell receptor beta chains below were found in one sample sequenced in a study of blood T cell repertoires in COVID-19 (dated by TCRdb to the early 2020s). The library was built by means of the immunoSEQ multiplex PCR assay. TCRdb holds this immuneACCESS table with in-frame rearrangements only. Some clones are missing; in checked studies, unresolved V genes explain under half, and the rest has no known cause. The sample table lists about 68,000 clones, roughly 83% of them with a count of one. The ten biggest clones cover 8% to 9% of the sample. Source material: peripheral blood. The receptors originated from a man in his fifties or sixties with active COVID-19.

The chain has TRBV5-4 and TRBJ1-5; D is perhaps TRBD1 (5 bases). The CDR3 consists of 15 residues. The V and J ends lost 5 bases and 0 bases respectively, with 12 bases between them. Looked up from germline, CDR1 is SGHNT and CDR2 is YYREEE (reference sequence). CDR3 loop: CASSLDGGSNQPQHF. DNA of the CDR3: TGTGCCAGCAGTCTTGACGGGGGTAGCAATCAGCCCCAGCATTTT.

The chain employs TRBV30 and TRBJ1-3; D possibly corresponds to TRBD1 (5 bases). CDR3 length: 13 residues. CDR1 and CDR2 (germline): GTSNPN, SVGIG (reference sequence). V was shortened by 8 bases and J by 0 bases, with 11 bases between the two germline ends. The CDR3, as DNA: TGTGCCGGGGTCAGGGCCTCTGGAAACACCATATATTTT. It encodes CAGVRASGNTIYF. The variable domain in full, with the rest retrieved from reference TRBV30 and TRBJ1-3, is SQTIHQWPATLVQPVGSPLSLECTVEGTSNPNLYWYRQAAGRGLQLLFYSVGIGQISSEVPQNLSASRPQDRQFILSSKKLLLSDSGFYLCAGVRASGNTIYFGEGSWLTVV.

This rearrangement joins TRBV7-9 to TRBJ1-4, with no clear D. The germline gives CDR1 SEHNR, CDR2 FQNEAQ (reference sequence). CDR3 length: 15 amino acids. V was trimmed by 7 bases and J by 8 bases, leaving 20 bases between them. The CDR3 DNA is TGTGCCAGCACCCCATGGGGAGGCCAAGGAGAAAAACTGTTTTTT. Protein sequence: CASTPWGGQGEKLFF.

The J gene is TRBJ2-5, the V gene TRBV5-6, with D perhaps TRBD1 (5 bases). CDR1 and CDR2 (germline): SGHDT, YYEEEE. V gave up 0 bases and J gave up 2 bases, with 5 bases separating them. The CDR3 covers 13 residues. This CDR3 reads CASSLGQQETQYF. CDR3 nucleotides: TGTGCCAGCAGCTTGGGACAGCAAGAGACCCAGTACTTC.

This clone occurred a few times. CDR3 residues: CASSLAGLQPQHF. In DNA, the CDR3 is TGTGCCAGCAGCTTAGCGGGACTTCAGCCCCAGCATTTT. This chain uses TRBV7-2 with TRBJ1-5, with D maybe TRBD1 (5 bases). V lost 0 bases, J lost 6 bases, and 6 bases lay in between. From germline, CDR1 is SGHTA and CDR2 FQGNSA. The CDR3 totals 13 residues.

This clone occurred a few times. The rearrangement joins TRBV7-9 to TRBJ2-7; 8 positions agree with TRBD2. CDR3 length: 11 amino acids. Trimming removed 7 bases from V and 5 bases from J; junction bases left unmatched: 1. CDR1 and CDR2 (germline): SEHNR, FQNEAQ (reference sequence). For the CDR3, the DNA is TGTGCCAGCAAGCGGGGGAACGAGCAGTACTTC. Its protein product is CASKRGNEQYF. The full variable domain, rest sourced from reference TRBV7-9 and TRBJ2-7, is DTGVSQNPRHKITKRGQNVTFRCDPISEHNRLYWYRQTLGQGPEFLTYFQNEAQLEKSRLLSDRFSAERPKGSFSTLEIQRTEQGDSAMYLCASKRGNEQYFGPGTRLTVT.

This clone was counted only a few times. The chain is built from TRBV7-9 and TRBJ1-5; D not certain. CDR1 and CDR2 (germline): SEHNR, FQNEAQ (reference sequence). V lost 7 bases, J lost 5 bases, and 15 bases lay in between. The CDR3 covers 14 residues. CDR3: CASTPLREDQPQHF. CDR3 nucleotide sequence: TGTGCCAGCACCCCACTTCGGGAGGATCAGCCCCAGCATTTT. Together with reference TRBV7-9 and TRBJ1-5, the CDR3 gives the full variable domain: DTGVSQNPRHKITKRGQNVTFRCDPISEHNRLYWYRQTLGQGPEFLTYFQNEAQLEKSRLLSDRFSAERPKGSFSTLEIQRTEQGDSAMYLCASTPLREDQPQHFGDGTRLSIL.

In this sample, this clone turned up many times. J is TRBJ2-3 and V is TRBV30, with D unclear. Germline V lookup: CDR1 GTSNPN, CDR2 SVGIG (reference sequence). V was pared by 0 bases and J by 2 bases, with 9 bases between. The CDR3 contains 14 residues. The CDR3 DNA follows: TGTGCCTGGAGTGTAATGGAGAACACAGATACGCAGTATTTT. Protein: CAWSVMENTDTQYF.

The rearrangement joins TRBV14 to TRBJ2-1; 9 bases align to TRBD2. The length of the CDR3 is 15 residues. With 1 base clipped from V and 5 bases from J, the junction kept 3 bases outside the gene matches. The germline V gene has CDR1 SGHDN and CDR2 FVKESK. The CDR3 sequence is CASSQALAGNNEQFF. DNA of the CDR3: TGTGCCAGCAGCCAAGCACTAGCGGGTAACAATGAGCAGTTCTTC.

The chain couples TRBV4-3 to TRBJ2-7; no reliable D call. The CDR3 has 14 amino acids. V lost 0 bases and J lost 0, with 6 bases in between. Per the germline V gene, CDR1 is LGHNA and CDR2 is YSLEER. Here the CDR3 reads CASSQDRNSYEQYF. Here the CDR3 DNA reads TGCGCCAGCAGCCAAGACAGAAACTCCTACGAGCAGTACTTC.

V usage is TRBV5-1 and J usage is TRBJ2-3; 16 positions match TRBD2. V shed 4 bases, J shed 14 bases, and the junction held 13 bases outside the gene matches. There are 16 residues in the CDR3. Germline V CDR1 and CDR2: SGHRS, YFSETQ. The CDR3 coding sequence is TGCGCCAGCAGCCTCGGGACTAGCGGGAGGGCCGGGGCACGGTATTTT. Protein product: CASSLGTSGRAGARYF.

This clone was seen more than once but under ten times. The chain is built from TRBV7-9 and TRBJ1-6; a possible D gene is TRBD1 (6 bases). The CDR3 length is 15 residues. The germline V and J ends were trimmed by 0 bases and 9 bases, with 12 bases remaining between them. Germline V gene lookup returns CDR1 SEHNR and CDR2 FQNEAQ (reference sequence). CDR3 protein: CASSLATGIGSPLHF. The CDR3 bases are TGTGCCAGCAGCTTAGCAACAGGGATTGGTTCACCCCTCCACTTT.

This rearrangement joins TRBV7-9 to TRBJ1-2, with D maybe TRBD1 (5 bases). CDR3 size: 15 residues. V gave up 0 bases and J gave up 4 bases, with 12 bases separating them. Germline V gives CDR1 SEHNR, CDR2 FQNEAQ (reference sequence). CDR3 DNA sequence: TGTGCCAGCAGCTTAGCCCAGGGATTTACCTATGGCTACACCTTC. Its translation: CASSLAQGFTYGYTF.

The rearrangement joins TRBV2 to TRBJ2-5; TRBD1 matches 11 bases. Trimming at V came to 4 bases and at J to 5 bases, leaving 3 bases not matched to a gene. CDR1 SNHLY and CDR2 FYNNEI come from the germline V gene. The CDR3 totals 14 residues. The CDR3 spells CASSGTGGVETQYF. The CDR3 DNA sequence: TGTGCCAGCAGTGGGACAGGGGGCGTGGAGACCCAGTACTTC.

The genes are TRBV2 and TRBJ2-3; D may be TRBD2 (6 bases). The V end was cut by 7 bases, the J end by 4 bases, with 12 bases between. Germline CDR1 and CDR2: SNHLY and FYNNEI. This CDR3 region has 13 residues. CDR3 loop: CASMEGNSDTQYF. The CDR3 nucleotides read TGTGCCAGCATGGAGGGGAACTCAGATACGCAGTATTTT.

The chain employs TRBV12-3 or TRBV12-4 and TRBJ1-1, with 10 bases aligning to TRBD1. V shed 5 bases and J 5 bases; nucleotides not matched to a gene: 2. CDR3 length: 13 residues. The CDR3 loop is CASSRTGGTEAFF. The CDR3 DNA follows: TGTGCCAGCAGTAGGACAGGGGGAACTGAAGCTTTCTTT.

This chain's CDR3 is CASSVGQGINTGELFF. The CDR3 DNA follows: TGTGCCAGCAGCGTAGGACAGGGGATTAACACCGGGGAGCTGTTTTTT. This chain links TRBV9 with TRBJ2-2; 8 bases are a match to TRBD1. V lost 0 bases, J lost 2 bases, and 3 bases stayed unmatched. The CDR3 is 16 residues long. Germline CDR1 is SGDLS and CDR2 is YYNGEE.

V is TRBV13 and J is TRBJ2-1; 13 bases fit TRBD2. The CDR3 consists of 20 residues. V was clipped by 5 bases and J by 0 bases; unmatched bases: 13. The germline gives CDR1 PRHDT, CDR2 FYEKMQ (reference sequence). CDR3 residues: CASSPGTSGERGSSYNEQFF. CDR3 sequence (DNA): TGTGCCAGCAGCCCAGGGACTAGCGGGGAACGGGGTAGCTCCTACAATGAGCAGTTCTTC.

V and J are TRBV2 and TRBJ2-3; possible D gene TRBD2, 5 bases. The CDR3 loop spans 14 amino acids. The V and J ends lost 5 bases and 6 bases respectively, with 15 bases between them. Germline CDR1 is SNHLY and CDR2 is FYNNEI. The chain's CDR3 is CASSLLTTPDTQYF. The CDR3 bases are TGTGCCAGCAGTCTCCTGACTACGCCCGATACGCAGTATTTT.

This chain connects TRBV7-2 to TRBJ1-5; D not certain. From germline, CDR1 is SGHTA and CDR2 FQGNSA. V lost 1 base and J lost 5, with 15 bases in between. This CDR3 region has 16 residues. CDR3 sequence: CASSLEPRLLYQPQHF. In DNA, the CDR3 is TGTGCCAGCAGCTTAGAGCCGCGACTCCTATATCAGCCCCAGCATTTT.

The chain couples TRBV19 to TRBJ2-1, with D possibly being TRBD1 (6 bases). Trimming stripped 3 bases from V and 8 bases from J, with 8 bases between. The CDR3 extends over 12 amino acids. Germline V CDR1 and CDR2: LNHDA, SQIVND (reference sequence). Here the CDR3 DNA reads TGTGCCAGTAGTATCAGGGGAGATGAGCAGTTCTTC. This encodes CASSIRGDEQFF.

This chain connects TRBV4-1 to TRBJ1-5; possibly TRBD1 for D (6 bases). V shed 3 bases and J shed 7 bases, with 19 bases lying between them. Per the germline V gene, CDR1 is MGHRA and CDR2 is YSYEKL. CDR3 length: 16 residues. CDR3 bases: TGCGCCAGCAGCCAGGGAGAAACAGGGCAGGGGCAGCCCCAGCATTTT. This sequence encodes CASSQGETGQGQPQHF.

V and J are TRBV4-2 and TRBJ2-1, with TRBD2 identical over 12 bases. The length of the CDR3 is 18 residues. The J segment lost 4 bases and the V segment lost 4 bases, leaving 11 bases of the junction unmatched. Germline CDR1 reads LGHNA; CDR2 reads YNFKEQ. Written as DNA, the CDR3 is TGTGCCAGCAGCCGGTCTAGCGGGAGGGCCGCTGGGTACAATGAGCAGTTCTTC. The encoded protein is CASSRSSGRAAGYNEQFF.

J is TRBJ2-1 and V is TRBV19, with 12 nucleotides matching TRBD1. V lost 6 bases, J lost 1 base, and 13 bases stayed unmatched. The CDR3 loop spans 19 amino acids. The germline V gene has CDR1 LNHDA and CDR2 SQIVND (reference sequence). The CDR3: CASSTRGQGAISSYNEQFF. Here the CDR3 DNA reads TGTGCCAGTAGCACCAGGGGACAGGGGGCGATAAGTTCCTACAATGAGCAGTTCTTC.

J is TRBJ1-5 and V is TRBV2; TRBD1 matches at 7 bases. Germline values: CDR1 SNHLY, CDR2 FYNNEI. The junction had 17 bases not matched to a gene; V was cut back by 8 bases and J by 1 base. The CDR3 covers 18 residues. In DNA, the CDR3 is TGTGCCAGCGACACGACAGGGCTGGGATACCTCAGCAATCAGCCCCAGCATTTT. Its translation: CASDTTGLGYLSNQPQHF.

V and J are TRBV6-2 or TRBV6-3 and TRBJ2-5, with 8 nucleotides matching TRBD1. The CDR3 totals 13 residues. The J segment lost 2 bases and the V segment lost 6 bases, leaving 2 bases of the junction unmatched. Germline-derived CDR1 and CDR2 are MNHEY and SVGEGT. In nucleotides, the CDR3 is TGTGCCAGCAGCAGGGACAGGCAAGAGACCCAGTACTTC. The encoded protein is CASSRDRQETQYF.

This rearrangement joins TRBV7-2 to TRBJ2-5; tentatively, D is TRBD2 (5 bases). V was pared by 3 bases and J by 4 bases, with 12 bases between. The germline V gene encodes CDR1 SGHTA and CDR2 FQGNSA. The CDR3 loop spans 14 amino acids. The CDR3 DNA reads as TGTGCCAGCAGCTTGGATTGGCGGGCAGAGACCCAGTACTTC. It encodes CASSLDWRAETQYF.

The rearrangement joins TRBV2 to TRBJ2-3, with D unclear. Trimming cost V 6 bases and J 2 bases, with 6 bases left between them. Germline V gene sequence: CDR1 SNHLY, CDR2 FYNNEI. This CDR3 comprises 12 residues. The CDR3 coding sequence is TGTGCCAGCAGCTTAAACACAGATACGCAGTATTTT. It codes for CASSLNTDTQYF.